These 12 T cell receptor beta chains originate from one sample sequenced in a study of beta chain features in type 1 diabetes. The isolated RNA, all of it, was reverse transcribed, so expressed TCRB transcripts were what got sequenced. Repertoires were generated with immunoSEQ multiplex PCR, while TCRdb's copy carries only in-frame clones and drops some. The table has roughly 380,000 clones, 15% to 20% seen once. Input material: naive CD4+ T cells from blood. These receptors all come from a woman aged 18-29 years in good health.

This clone appeared once. For the CDR3, the DNA is TGCGCCAGCCGCGCGGGAGGGCCTGCAGATACGCAGTATTTT. It is translated as CASRAGGPADTQYF. The J gene is TRBJ2-3, the V gene TRBV5-1, with TRBD2 matching 9 bases. J gave up 4 bases and V 7 bases, and 7 bases lay outside the gene matches. The CDR3 loop spans 14 amino acids. CDR1 and CDR2 (germline): SGHRS, YFSETQ.

This clone was detected a few times. This chain joins TRBV15 and TRBJ2-1; D perhaps matches TRBD2 (6 bases). CDR1 is LNHNV and CDR2 is YYDKDF in the germline V gene (reference sequence). V was shortened by 0 bases and J by 9 bases, with 18 bases between the two germline ends. The CDR3 has 16 residues. The CDR3 DNA reads as TGTGCCACCAGCAGAGATGAGGCGGGATCATGGGGTGAGCAGTTCTTC. Its protein product is CATSRDEAGSWGEQFF.

This clone came up once. J is TRBJ2-7 and V is TRBV10-3, with 10 bases lining up with TRBD1. Trimming cost V 6 bases and J 8 bases; bases outside gene matches: 7. In germline, CDR1 is ENHRY, CDR2 SYGVKD. The CDR3 is 13 residues long. CDR3 DNA sequence: TGTGCCATCAGCCCGGGACAGGGGTCGCAGCAGTACTTC. Its protein is CAISPGQGSQQYF.

The chain uses TRBV7-2 and TRBJ1-2; 9 bases align to TRBD1. The junction had 11 bases not matched to a gene; V was cut back by 5 bases and J by 7 bases. Germline V CDR1 and CDR2: SGHTA, FQGNSA. This CDR3 spans 15 amino acids. The CDR3 DNA is TGTGCCAGCAGCCTCCAACAGGGGGCGCCGGGTGGCTACACCTTC. It encodes CASSLQQGAPGGYTF.

The chain employs TRBV11-3 and TRBJ2-3; 10 bases are a match to TRBD2. After removal of 2 bases from V and 6 bases from J, the junction contained 5 bases not matched to a gene. Germline CDR1 reads SGHNT; CDR2 reads YENEEA. The length of the CDR3 is 15 residues. The CDR3 is CASSLRAGGPDTQYF. The DNA for the CDR3 is TGTGCCAGCAGCTTACGAGCGGGAGGGCCCGATACGCAGTATTTT.

This clone was found a few times. J is TRBJ2-3 and V is TRBV9; TRBD2 matches 11 bases. CDR1 is SGDLS and CDR2 is YYNGEE in the germline V gene. The CDR3 has 17 residues. V shed 4 bases, J shed 2 bases, and the junction held 9 bases outside the gene matches. The CDR3 DNA reads as TGTGCCAGCAGCCCCCGACTAGCGGGAAGTCTCACAGATACGCAGTATTTT. Its protein is CASSPRLAGSLTDTQYF. Full variable domain (rest looked up from reference TRBV9 and TRBJ2-3): DSGVTQTPKHLITATGQRVTLRCSPRSGDLSVYWYQQSLDQGLQFLIQYYNGEERAKGNILERFSAQQFPDLHSELNLSSLELGDSALYFCASSPRLAGSLTDTQYFGPGTRLTVL.

This clone showed up just a few times. The chain carries TRBV5-1 and TRBJ2-7; D is unclear. The germline CDR1 and CDR2 sequences are SGHRS and YFSETQ. The CDR3 length is 12 residues. Trimming removed 0 bases at V and 2 bases at J, with 3 bases between. The CDR3 DNA reads TGCGCCAGCAGCTTGGGAGCCTACGAGCAGTACTTC. This encodes CASSLGAYEQYF.

In this sample, this clone turned up a few times. The chain is built from TRBV29-1 and TRBJ1-2, with 7 bases that match TRBD1. Germline CDR1 and CDR2: SQVTM and ANQGSEA. J was trimmed by 1 base and V by 8 bases; bases with no gene match: 10. The CDR3 loop spans 14 amino acids. This CDR3 reads CSSGAGTDNYGYTF. The CDR3 DNA reads as TGCAGCTCGGGGGCCGGGACAGATAACTATGGCTACACCTTC.

The genes are TRBV7-6 and TRBJ2-1; 10 nucleotides line up with TRBD2. Germline CDR1 is SGHVS and CDR2 is FNYEAQ. Unmatched junction bases numbered 10, after V lost 5 bases and J lost 3 bases. The CDR3 runs to 17 residues. The CDR3 region is CASSRNGAGGFYNEQFF. The CDR3 DNA reads as TGTGCCAGCAGCCGCAACGGAGCGGGGGGGTTCTACAATGAGCAGTTCTTC.

J is TRBJ1-5 and V is TRBV6-6; 7 bases fit TRBD1. The CDR3 contains 15 residues. Germline V gene data show CDR1 as MNHNY and CDR2 as SVGAGI (reference sequence). The J segment lost 1 base and the V segment lost 5 bases, leaving 5 bases of the junction unmatched. In DNA form, the CDR3 reads TGTGCCAGCAGTCGGAACAGGGGCAGCAATCAGCCCCAGCATTTT. It translates to CASSRNRGSNQPQHF.

The rearrangement uses TRBV27 and TRBJ2-7; no clear D. Germline loops: CDR1 MNHEY, CDR2 SMNVEV (reference sequence). V dropped 4 bases and J dropped 0 bases, with 4 bases sitting between them. This CDR3 has 12 residues. This CDR3 reads CASSYSSYEQYF. CDR3 nucleotide sequence: TGTGCCAGCAGTTATAGCTCCTACGAGCAGTACTTC.

The chain couples TRBV5-1 to TRBJ2-5; TRBD1 might be the D (6 bases). Germline V lookup: CDR1 SGHRS, CDR2 YFSETQ. The CDR3 is 14 amino acids. Trimming pared 1 base from V and 2 bases from J, leaving 9 bases between. In nucleotides, the CDR3 is TGCGCCAGCAGCTTGACCGGACAGCAAGAGACCCAGTACTTC. Its protein product is CASSLTGQQETQYF.